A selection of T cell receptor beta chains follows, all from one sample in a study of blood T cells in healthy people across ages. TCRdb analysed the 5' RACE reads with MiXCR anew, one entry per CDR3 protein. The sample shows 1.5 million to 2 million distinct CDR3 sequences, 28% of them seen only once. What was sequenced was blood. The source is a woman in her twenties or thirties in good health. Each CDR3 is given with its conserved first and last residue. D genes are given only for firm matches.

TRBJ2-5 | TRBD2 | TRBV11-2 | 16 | CASSFRGGQHDNEQYF
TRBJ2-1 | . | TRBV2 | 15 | CASSEETSSYNEQFF
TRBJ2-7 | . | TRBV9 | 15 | CASSGLATSSYEQYF
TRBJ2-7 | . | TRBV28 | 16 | CASPPDGATHSYEQYF
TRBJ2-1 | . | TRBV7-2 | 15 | CASSVGRGGYNEQFF
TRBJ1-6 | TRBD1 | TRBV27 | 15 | CASTFRTGSSSPLHF
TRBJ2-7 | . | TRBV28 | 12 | CASSDQYYEQYF
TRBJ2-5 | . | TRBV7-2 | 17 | CASSDQSRDRYKDTQYF
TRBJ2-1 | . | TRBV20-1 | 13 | CSARVKGKNEQFF
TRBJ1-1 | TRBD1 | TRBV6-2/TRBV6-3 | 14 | CASSSETTGAEAFF
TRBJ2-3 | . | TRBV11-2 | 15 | CASSLLVLGTDTQYF
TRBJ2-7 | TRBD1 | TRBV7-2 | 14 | CASSPRDRVGEQYF
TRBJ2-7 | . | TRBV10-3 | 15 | CAISESGVSSYEQYF
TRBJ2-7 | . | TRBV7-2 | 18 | CASSYTSLRGNLPYEQYF
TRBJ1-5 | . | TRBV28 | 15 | CASSLGGTAVQPQHF
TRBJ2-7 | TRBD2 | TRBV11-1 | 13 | CASSLTSGGVQYF